This T cell receptor beta chain was recovered during a study of OX40 agonist ivuxolimab in advanced cancers. As for the study in general: Treatment of patients was with ivuxolimab, an agonistic anti-OX40 (CD134) antibody. Patients received ivuxolimab, an intravenous treatment, every 2 weeks at 0.01 to 10 mg/kg. The eligibility criteria allowed prior anti-PD-1, anti-PD-L1 or anti-CTLA-4 therapy, and about 40% had some.

Some clones are missing from TCRdb's copy, which holds only in-frame ones; the method was immunoSEQ multiplex PCR. The table includes about 98,000 clones, less than 90% detected once. CDR3 length equals 15 residues. The junction had 4 bases not matched to a gene; V was cut back by 3 bases and J by 5 bases. Germline loops: CDR1 SGHTA, CDR2 FQGNSA. It was autoimmune disease history or systemic immunosuppression that excluded patients. The sequences come from CD4+ or CD8+ T cells sorted from blood, collected in a trial of the OX40 agonist ivuxolimab. The TCR was taken from an adult with an advanced solid tumor such as melanoma, head and neck, liver or kidney cancer. This chain links TRBV7-2 with TRBJ2-1, with TRBD2 identical over 10 bases. For the CDR3, the DNA is TGTGCCAGCAGCTTTCTAGCGGGAGCAAACAATGAGCAGTTCTTC. This codes for CASSFLAGANNEQFF.